This TCR beta chain originates from a study of blood T cell repertoires in COVID-19. Across the study: COVID-19 samples collected from the United States, Italy and Spain covered acute and convalescent phases.

Authors' methods: Estimation of nucleated cell counts was performed using reference gene primer amplification. TCRdb's table, derived via immunoSEQ multiplex PCR, lists solely in-frame clones and lacks some. V and J calls and clone size are those listed in that table; D and trimming were worked out from the DNA. Of fewer than 250,000 clones listed, less than 90% are singletons. Trimming stripped 0 bases from V and 1 base from J, with 6 bases between. Per germline, CDR1 SGHRS and CDR2 YFSETQ. The CDR3 runs 14 residues. Notes on this clone: Other DNA sequences from this sample encode an identical CDR3 as well.

This chain uses TRBV5-1 with TRBJ2-3; D is possibly TRBD1 (5 bases). Sequences were obtained from peripheral blood. This TCR was recovered from a woman aged 80 or older with COVID-19, enrolled during active disease. Written as DNA, the CDR3 is TGCGCCAGCAGCTTGGGCAGGGGCACAGATACGCAGTATTTT. The encoded protein is CASSLGRGTDTQYF.